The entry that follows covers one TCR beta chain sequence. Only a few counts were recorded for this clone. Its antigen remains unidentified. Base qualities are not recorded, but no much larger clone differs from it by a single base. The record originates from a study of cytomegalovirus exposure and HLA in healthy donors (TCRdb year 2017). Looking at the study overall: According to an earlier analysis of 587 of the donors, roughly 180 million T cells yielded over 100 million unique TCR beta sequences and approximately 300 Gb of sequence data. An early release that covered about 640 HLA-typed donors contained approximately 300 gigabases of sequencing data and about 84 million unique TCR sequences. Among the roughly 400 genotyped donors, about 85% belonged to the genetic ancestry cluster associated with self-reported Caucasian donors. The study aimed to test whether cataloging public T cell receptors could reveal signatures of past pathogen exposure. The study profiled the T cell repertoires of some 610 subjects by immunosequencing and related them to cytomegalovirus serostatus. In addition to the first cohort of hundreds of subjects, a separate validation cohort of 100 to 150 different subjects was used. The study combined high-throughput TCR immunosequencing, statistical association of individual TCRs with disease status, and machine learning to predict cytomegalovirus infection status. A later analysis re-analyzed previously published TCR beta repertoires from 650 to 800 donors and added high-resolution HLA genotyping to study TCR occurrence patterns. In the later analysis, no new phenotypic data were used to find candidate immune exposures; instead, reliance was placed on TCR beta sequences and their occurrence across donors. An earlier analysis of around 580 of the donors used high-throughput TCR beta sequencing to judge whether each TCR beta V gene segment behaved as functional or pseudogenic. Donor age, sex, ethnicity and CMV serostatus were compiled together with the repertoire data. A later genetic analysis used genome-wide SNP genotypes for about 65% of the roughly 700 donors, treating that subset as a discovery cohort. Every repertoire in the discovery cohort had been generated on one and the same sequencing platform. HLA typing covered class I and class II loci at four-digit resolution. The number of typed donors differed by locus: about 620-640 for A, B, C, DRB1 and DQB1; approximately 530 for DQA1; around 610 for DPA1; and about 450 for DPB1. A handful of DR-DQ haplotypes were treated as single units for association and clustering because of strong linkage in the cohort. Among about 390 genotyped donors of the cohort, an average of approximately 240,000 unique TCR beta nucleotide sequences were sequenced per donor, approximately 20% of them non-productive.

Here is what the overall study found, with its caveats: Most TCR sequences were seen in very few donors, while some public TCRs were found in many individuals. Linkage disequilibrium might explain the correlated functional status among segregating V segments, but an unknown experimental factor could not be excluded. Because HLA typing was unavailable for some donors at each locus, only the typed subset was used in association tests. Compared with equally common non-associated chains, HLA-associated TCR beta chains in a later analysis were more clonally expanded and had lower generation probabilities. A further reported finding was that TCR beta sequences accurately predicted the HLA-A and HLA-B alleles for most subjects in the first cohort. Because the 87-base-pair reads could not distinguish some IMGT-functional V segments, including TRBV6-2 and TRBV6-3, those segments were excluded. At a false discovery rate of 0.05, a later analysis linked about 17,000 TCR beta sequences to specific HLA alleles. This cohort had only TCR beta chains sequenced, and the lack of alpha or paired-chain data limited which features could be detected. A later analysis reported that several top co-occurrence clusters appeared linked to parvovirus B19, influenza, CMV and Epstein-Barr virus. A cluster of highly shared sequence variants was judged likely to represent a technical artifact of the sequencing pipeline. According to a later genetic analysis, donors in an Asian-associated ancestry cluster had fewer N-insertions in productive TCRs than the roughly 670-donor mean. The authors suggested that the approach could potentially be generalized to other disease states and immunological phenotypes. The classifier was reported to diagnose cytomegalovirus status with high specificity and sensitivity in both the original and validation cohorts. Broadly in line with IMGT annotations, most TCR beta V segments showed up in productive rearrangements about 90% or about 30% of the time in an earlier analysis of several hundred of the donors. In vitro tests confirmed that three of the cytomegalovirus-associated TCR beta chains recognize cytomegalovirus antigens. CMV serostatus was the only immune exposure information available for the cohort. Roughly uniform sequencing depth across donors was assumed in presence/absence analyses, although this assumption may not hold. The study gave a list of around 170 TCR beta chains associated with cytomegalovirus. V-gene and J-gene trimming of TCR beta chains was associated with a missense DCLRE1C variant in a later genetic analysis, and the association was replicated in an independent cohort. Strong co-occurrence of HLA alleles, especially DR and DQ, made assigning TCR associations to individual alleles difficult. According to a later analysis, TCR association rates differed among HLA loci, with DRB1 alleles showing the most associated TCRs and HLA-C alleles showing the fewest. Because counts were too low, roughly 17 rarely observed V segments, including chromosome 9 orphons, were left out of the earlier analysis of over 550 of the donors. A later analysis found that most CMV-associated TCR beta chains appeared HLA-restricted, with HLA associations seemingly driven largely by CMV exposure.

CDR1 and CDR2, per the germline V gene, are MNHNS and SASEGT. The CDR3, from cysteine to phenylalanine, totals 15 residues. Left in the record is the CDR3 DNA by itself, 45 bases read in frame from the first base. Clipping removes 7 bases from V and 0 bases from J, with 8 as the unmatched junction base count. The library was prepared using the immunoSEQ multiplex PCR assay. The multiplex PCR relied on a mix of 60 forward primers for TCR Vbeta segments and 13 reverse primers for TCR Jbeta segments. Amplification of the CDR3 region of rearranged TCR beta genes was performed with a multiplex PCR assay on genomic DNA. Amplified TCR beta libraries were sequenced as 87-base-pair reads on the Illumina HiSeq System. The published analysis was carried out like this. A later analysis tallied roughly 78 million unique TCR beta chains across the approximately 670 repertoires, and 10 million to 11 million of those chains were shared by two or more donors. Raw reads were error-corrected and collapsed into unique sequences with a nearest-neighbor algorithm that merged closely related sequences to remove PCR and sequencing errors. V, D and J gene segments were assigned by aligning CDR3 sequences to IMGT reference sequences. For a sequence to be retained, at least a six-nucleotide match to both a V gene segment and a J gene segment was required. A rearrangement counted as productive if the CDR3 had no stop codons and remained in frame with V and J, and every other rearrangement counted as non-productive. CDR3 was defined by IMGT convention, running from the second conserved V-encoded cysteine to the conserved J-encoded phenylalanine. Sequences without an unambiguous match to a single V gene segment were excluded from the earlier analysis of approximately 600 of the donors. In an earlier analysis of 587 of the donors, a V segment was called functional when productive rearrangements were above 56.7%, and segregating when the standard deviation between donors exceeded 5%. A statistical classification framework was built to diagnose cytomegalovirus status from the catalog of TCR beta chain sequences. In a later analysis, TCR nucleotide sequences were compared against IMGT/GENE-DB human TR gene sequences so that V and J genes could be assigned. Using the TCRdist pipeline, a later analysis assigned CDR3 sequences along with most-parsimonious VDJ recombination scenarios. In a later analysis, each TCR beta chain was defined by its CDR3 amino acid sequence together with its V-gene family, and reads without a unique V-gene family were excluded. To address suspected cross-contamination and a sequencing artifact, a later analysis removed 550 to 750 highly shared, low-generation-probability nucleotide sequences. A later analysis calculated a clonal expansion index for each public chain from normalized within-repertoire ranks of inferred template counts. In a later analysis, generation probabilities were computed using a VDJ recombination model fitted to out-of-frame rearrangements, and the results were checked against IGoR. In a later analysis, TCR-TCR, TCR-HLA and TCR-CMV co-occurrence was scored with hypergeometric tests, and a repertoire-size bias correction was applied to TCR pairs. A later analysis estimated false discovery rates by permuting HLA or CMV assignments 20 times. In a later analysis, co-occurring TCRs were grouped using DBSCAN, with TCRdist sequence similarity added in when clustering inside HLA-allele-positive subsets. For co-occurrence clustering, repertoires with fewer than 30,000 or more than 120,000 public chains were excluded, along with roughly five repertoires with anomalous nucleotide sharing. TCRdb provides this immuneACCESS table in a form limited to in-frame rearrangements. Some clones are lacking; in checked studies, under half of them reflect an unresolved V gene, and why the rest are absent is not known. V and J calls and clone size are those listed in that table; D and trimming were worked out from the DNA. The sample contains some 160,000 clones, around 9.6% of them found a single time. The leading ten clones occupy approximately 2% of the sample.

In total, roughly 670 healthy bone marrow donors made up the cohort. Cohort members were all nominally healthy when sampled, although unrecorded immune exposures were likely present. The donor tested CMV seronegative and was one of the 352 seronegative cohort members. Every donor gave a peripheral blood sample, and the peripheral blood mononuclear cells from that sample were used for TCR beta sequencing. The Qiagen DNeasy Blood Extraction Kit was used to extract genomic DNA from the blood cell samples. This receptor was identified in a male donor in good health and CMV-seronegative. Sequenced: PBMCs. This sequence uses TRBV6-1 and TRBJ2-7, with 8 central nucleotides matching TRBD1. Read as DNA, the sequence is TGTGCCAGCATTTTCGACAGGGGAAACTCCTACGAGCAGTACTTC. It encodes CASIFDRGNSYEQYF.